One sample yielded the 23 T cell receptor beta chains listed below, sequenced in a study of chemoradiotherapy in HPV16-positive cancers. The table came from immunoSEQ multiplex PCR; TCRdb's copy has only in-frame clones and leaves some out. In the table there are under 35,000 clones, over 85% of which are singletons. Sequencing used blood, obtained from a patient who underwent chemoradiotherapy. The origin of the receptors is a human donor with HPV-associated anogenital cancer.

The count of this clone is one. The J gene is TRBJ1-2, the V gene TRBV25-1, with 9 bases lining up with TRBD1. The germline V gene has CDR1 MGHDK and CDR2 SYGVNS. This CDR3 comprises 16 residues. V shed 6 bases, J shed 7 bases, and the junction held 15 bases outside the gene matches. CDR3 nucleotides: TGTGCCAGCAGGCCGGGACAGGGAGGGATCTTTGCTGGCTACACCTTC. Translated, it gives CASRPGQGGIFAGYTF.

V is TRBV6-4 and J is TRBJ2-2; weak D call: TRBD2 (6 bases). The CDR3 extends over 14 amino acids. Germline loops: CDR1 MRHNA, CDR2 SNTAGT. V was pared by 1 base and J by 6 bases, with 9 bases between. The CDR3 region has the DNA TGTGCCAGCAGTGACTTGTGGGACTCCGGGGAGCTGTTTTTT. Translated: CASSDLWDSGELFF.

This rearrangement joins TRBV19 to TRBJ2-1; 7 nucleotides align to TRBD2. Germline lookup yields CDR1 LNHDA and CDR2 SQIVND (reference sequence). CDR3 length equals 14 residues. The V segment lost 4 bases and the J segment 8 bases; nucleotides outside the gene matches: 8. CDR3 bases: TGTGCCAGTAGTACGAGGGACTACGGGCATGAGCAGTTCTTC. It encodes CASSTRDYGHEQFF.

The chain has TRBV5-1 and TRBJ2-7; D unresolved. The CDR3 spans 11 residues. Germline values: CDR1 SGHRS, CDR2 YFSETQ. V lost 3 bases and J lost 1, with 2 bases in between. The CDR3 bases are TGCGCCAGCAGCTCATCCTACGAGCAGTACTTC. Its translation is CASSSSYEQYF. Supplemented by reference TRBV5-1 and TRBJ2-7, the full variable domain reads KAGVTQTPRYLIKTRGQQVTLSCSPISGHRSVSWYQQTPGQGLQFLFEYFSETQRNKGNFPGRFSGRQFSNSRSEMNVSTLELGDSALYLCASSSSYEQYFGPGTRLTVT.

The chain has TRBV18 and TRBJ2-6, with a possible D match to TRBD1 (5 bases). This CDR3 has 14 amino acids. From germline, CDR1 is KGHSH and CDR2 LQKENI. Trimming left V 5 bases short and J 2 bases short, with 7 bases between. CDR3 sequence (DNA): TGTGCCAGCTCAAAGACAGCTGGGGCCAACGTCCTGACTTTC. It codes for CASSKTAGANVLTF.

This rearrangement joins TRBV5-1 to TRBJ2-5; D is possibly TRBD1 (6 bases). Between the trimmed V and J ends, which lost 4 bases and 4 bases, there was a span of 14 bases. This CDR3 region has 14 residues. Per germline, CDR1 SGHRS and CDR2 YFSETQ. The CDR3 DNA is TGCGCCAGCAGCACTGGCAGGGGCATAGAGACCCAGTACTTC. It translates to CASSTGRGIETQYF. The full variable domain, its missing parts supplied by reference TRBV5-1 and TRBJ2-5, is KAGVTQTPRYLIKTRGQQVTLSCSPISGHRSVSWYQQTPGQGLQFLFEYFSETQRNKGNFPGRFSGRQFSNSRSEMNVSTLELGDSALYLCASSTGRGIETQYFGPGTRLLVL.

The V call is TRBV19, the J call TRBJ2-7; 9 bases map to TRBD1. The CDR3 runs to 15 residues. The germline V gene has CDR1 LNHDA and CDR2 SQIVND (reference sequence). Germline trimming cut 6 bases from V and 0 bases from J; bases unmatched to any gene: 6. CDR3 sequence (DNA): TGTGCCAGTAGCCCCGGGACAGGGTACTCCTACGAGCAGTACTTC. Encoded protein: CASSPGTGYSYEQYF.

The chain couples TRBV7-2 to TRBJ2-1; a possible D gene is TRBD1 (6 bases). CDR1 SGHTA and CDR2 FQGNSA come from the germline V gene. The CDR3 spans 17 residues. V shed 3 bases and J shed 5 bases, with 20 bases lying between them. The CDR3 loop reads CASSFLQGWTKHNEQFF. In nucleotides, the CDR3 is TGTGCCAGCAGCTTCCTACAGGGTTGGACCAAACACAATGAGCAGTTCTTC.

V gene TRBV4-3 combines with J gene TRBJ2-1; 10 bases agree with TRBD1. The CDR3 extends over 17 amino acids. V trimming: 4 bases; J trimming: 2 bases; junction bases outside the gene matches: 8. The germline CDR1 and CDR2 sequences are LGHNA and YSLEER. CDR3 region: CASSRKGGQGPYNEQFF. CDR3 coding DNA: TGCGCCAGCAGCCGAAAGGGGGGACAGGGGCCCTACAATGAGCAGTTCTTC.

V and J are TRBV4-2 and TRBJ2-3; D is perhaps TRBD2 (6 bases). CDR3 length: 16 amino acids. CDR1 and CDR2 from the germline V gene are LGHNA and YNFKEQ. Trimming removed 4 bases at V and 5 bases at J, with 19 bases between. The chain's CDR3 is CASSRVLRGAEDTQYF. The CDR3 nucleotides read TGTGCCAGCAGCCGCGTATTACGCGGGGCAGAAGATACGCAGTATTTT.

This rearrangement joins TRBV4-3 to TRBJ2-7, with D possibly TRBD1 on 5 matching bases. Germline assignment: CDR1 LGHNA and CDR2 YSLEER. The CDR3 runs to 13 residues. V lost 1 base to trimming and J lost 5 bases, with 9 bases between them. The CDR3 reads CASSQVGRDEQYF. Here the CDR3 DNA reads TGCGCCAGCAGCCAAGTAGGCAGGGACGAGCAGTACTTC.

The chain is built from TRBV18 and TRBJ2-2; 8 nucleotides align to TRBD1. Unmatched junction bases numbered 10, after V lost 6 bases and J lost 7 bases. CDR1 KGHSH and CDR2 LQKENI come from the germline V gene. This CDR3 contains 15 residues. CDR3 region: CASSSRDRTIGELFF. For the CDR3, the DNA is TGTGCCAGCTCGTCCCGGGACAGGACCATCGGGGAGCTGTTTTTT. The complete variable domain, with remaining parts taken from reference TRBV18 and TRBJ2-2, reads NAGVMQNPRHLVRRRGQEARLRCSPMKGHSHVYWYRQLPEEGLKFMVYLQKENIIDESGMPKERFSAEFPKEGPSILRIQQVVRGDSAAYFCASSSRDRTIGELFFGEGSRLTVL.

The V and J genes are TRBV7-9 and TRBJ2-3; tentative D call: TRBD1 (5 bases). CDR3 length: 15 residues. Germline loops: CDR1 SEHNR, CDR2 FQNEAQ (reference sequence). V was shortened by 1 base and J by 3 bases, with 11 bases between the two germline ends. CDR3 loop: CASSLELGRTDTQYF. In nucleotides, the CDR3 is TGTGCCAGCAGCTTAGAATTGGGGCGGACAGATACGCAGTATTTT.

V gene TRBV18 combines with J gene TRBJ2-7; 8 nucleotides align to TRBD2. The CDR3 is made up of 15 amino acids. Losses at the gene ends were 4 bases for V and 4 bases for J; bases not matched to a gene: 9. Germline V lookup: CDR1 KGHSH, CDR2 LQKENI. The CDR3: CASSRTTSAAYEQYF. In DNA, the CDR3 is TGTGCCAGCTCACGCACGACTAGCGCGGCATACGAGCAGTACTTC.

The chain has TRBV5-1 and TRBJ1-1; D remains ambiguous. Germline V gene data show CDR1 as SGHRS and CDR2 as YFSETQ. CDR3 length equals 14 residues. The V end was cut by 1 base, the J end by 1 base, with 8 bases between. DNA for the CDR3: TGCGCCAGCAGCTTGTGGCAGCAGAACACTGAAGCTTTCTTT. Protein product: CASSLWQQNTEAFF.

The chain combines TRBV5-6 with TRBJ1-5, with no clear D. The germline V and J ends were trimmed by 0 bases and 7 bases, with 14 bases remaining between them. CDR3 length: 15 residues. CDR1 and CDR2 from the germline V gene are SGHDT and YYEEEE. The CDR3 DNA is TGTGCCAGCAGCTTGGGGAGTGGAAGAGGCCAGCCCCAGCATTTT. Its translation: CASSLGSGRGQPQHF.

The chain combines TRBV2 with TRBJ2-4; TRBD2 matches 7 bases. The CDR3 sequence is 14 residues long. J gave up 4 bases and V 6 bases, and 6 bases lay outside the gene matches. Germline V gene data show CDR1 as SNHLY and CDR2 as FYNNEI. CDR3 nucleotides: TGTGCCAGCAGAAACCAAGCGGGAAAAAACATTCAGTACTTC. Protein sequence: CASRNQAGKNIQYF.

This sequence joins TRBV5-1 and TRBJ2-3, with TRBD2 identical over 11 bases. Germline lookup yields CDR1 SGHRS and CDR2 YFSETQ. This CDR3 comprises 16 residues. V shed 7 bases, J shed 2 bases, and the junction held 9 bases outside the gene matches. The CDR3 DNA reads TGCGCCAGCGGAGAGGGGGGACTAGCGGCCACAGATACGCAGTATTTT. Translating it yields CASGEGGLAATDTQYF.

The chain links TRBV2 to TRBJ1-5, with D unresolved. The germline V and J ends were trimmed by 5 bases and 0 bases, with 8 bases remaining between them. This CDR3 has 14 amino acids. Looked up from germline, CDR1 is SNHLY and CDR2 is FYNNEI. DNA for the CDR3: TGTGCCAGCAGTAAGGACCGTAGCAATCAGCCCCAGCATTTT. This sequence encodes CASSKDRSNQPQHF.

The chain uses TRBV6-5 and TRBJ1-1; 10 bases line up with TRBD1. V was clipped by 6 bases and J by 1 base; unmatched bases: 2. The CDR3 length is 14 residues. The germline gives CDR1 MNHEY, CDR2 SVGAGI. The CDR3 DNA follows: TGTGCCAGCAGCAGGGACAGGGGGAACACTGAAGCTTTCTTT. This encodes CASSRDRGNTEAFF.

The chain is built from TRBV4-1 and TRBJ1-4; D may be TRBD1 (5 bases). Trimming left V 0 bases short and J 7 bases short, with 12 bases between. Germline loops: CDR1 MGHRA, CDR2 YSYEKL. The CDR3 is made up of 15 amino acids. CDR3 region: CASSQDGRGIEKLFF. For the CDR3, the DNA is TGCGCCAGCAGCCAAGACGGTAGGGGTATTGAAAAACTGTTTTTT.

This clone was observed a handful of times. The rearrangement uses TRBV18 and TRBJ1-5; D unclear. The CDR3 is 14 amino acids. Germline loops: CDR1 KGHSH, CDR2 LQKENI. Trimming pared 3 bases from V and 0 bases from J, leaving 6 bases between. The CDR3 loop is CASSPLDSNQPQHF. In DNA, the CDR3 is TGTGCCAGCTCACCGTTGGATAGCAATCAGCCCCAGCATTTT.

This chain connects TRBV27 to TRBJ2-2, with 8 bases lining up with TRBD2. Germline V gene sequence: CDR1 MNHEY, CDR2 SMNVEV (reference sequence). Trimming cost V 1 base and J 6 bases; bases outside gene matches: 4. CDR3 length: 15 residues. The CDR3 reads CASSLFSGISGELFF. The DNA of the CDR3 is TGTGCCAGCAGTTTATTTAGCGGGATATCCGGGGAGCTGTTTTTT.